Listed below are T cell receptor beta chains from one sample, sequenced in a study of cytomegalovirus exposure and HLA in healthy donors. Repertoires were generated with immunoSEQ multiplex PCR, while TCRdb's copy carries only in-frame clones and drops some. The sample records over 95,000 clones, about 70% being singletons. Sequenced material: PBMCs. These receptors came from a human donor in good health. Each CDR3 is given without its conserved first and last residue. Only part of the rows carry a size: once, few, many, or a class if the clone is expanded.

j_call v_call clone_size cdr3_aa
TRBJ1-5 TRBV28 few ASSLQGLLQPQH
TRBJ2-7 TRBV27 - ASSLRPSLAGGYEQY
TRBJ2-5 TRBV19 - ASSISGYQETQY
TRBJ1-4 TRBV6-5 - ASSSSRGRVKEKLF
TRBJ2-7 TRBV6-5 - ASSYLRGPSYEQY
TRBJ2-7 TRBV30 - AWKTQGAPYEQY
TRBJ1-4 TRBV6-1 few ASSEIGQGAEKLF
TRBJ1-1 TRBV29-1 - SVAQSAGTEAF
TRBJ1-4 TRBV5-5 - ASSFQGAVYEKLF
TRBJ2-1 TRBV5-1 - ASSSGLAGVNEQF
TRBJ2-7 TRBV5-1 few ASSLKPGTSGSPYEQY
TRBJ2-1 TRBV6-5 - ASSYSIGAFNEQF
TRBJ2-1 TRBV5-6 - ASSLPPVDNEQF
TRBJ2-3 TRBV7-2 once ASSRTAGADTQY
TRBJ2-7 TRBV7-9 - ASSLRGEQY
TRBJ1-2 TRBV18 - ASSPPETGVYGYT
TRBJ2-7 TRBV6-6 - ASSFGQGLSYEQY
TRBJ2-1 TRBV28 - ASSLITRVANEQF
TRBJ1-5 TRBV10-3 - AIRGQGVRQPQH
TRBJ2-7 TRBV25-1 once ASSGTGPSEQY
TRBJ1-2 TRBV11-2 - ASSLGATVYGYT
TRBJ1-2 TRBV5-4 - ASKTLGGGYGYT
TRBJ1-2 TRBV5-6 - ASSPPGESGYT
TRBJ2-6 TRBV4-2 - ASSQEMGGVRVSGANVLT
TRBJ1-1 TRBV28 - ASSLRGRPTEAF
TRBJ2-6 TRBV27 - ASSPQGASLSGANVLT
TRBJ2-7 TRBV5-1 - ASSPGQGSYEQY
TRBJ2-7 TRBV27 - ASSYKREGPYEQY
TRBJ2-3 TRBV9 few ASSVASGGRAQDTQY
- TRBV30 - AWSAAQGRISYEQY
TRBJ1-3 TRBV9 - ASSVVAGNTIY
TRBJ1-1 TRBV6-6 - ASRTGGQNTEAF
TRBJ1-1 TRBV7-2 - ASSFLRLMNTEAF
TRBJ1-1 TRBV19 - ASSPDSPYTEAF
TRBJ1-6 TRBV27 - ASSLREGSPLH
TRBJ1-5 TRBV19 - ASSSTRGPINNQPQH
TRBJ2-7 TRBV6-6 - ASSPQLALPYEQY
TRBJ2-1 TRBV6-4 few ASSVAGEGHNEQF
TRBJ2-3 TRBV19 - ASSMMDTTDTQY
TRBJ2-1 TRBV4-2 - ASSREGEGVDEQF